This T cell receptor (beta chain) was documented in a study of shared clonotypes between healthy human individuals. This table comes from immunoSEQ multiplex PCR, and its TCRdb copy is limited to in-frame clones, with some not included. Among roughly 1 million clones listed, about 75% were seen once. V shed 0 bases and J 4 bases; nucleotides not matched to a gene: 7. Per the germline V gene, CDR1 is SGDLS and CDR2 is YYNGEE. This CDR3 has 15 amino acids. V is TRBV9 and J is TRBJ2-7; 7 bases match TRBD2. This receptor was identified in a man aged 18 to 30 in good health. Source material: memory CD4+ T cells sorted from blood. Noted subset: CD45RA-negative fraction. The DNA of the CDR3 is TGTGCCAGCAGCGTAGAAGGCAGCGGGGCGTACGAGCAGTACTTC. Its translation: CASSVEGSGAYEQYF.